The entry below describes one T cell receptor beta chain. Its antigen is still unknown. This sample's time point: baseline pretreatment blood. Treatment described: 15 Gy SBRT to primary tumor, nephrectomy 4 weeks later. After SBRT, blood was collected at 2 and 4 weeks, plus baseline. The V and J ends lost 8 bases and 5 bases, in that order; junction bases with no gene match: 3. This CDR3 has 13 residues. Germline CDR1 is MNHEY and CDR2 is SMNVEV (reference sequence). This sample was taken from a study of radiation and T cells in renal cell carcinoma. General study points: Pretreatment tumor biopsies were lacking, so baseline clonotypes are unknown.

Assay used: immunoSEQ multiplex PCR; TCRdb lists only in-frame clones, some missing. The sample holds around 160,000 clones, around 90% seen once. The origin of this receptor is a woman aged 70-85 years with renal cell carcinoma. This rearrangement joins TRBV27 to TRBJ2-5; the match to TRBD2 covers 12 bases. This sample comprised blood, obtained from a patient whose treatment included radiotherapy and nephrectomy. Here the CDR3 DNA reads TGTGCCAGCGGTGGACTAGCGGGGGAGACCCAGTACTTC. It codes for CASGGLAGETQYF.